This T cell receptor (beta chain) was documented in a study of control samples from healthy donors and cancer patients (TCRdb year 2020). V is pared back by 4 bases and J by 0 bases, with 13 bases lying between the germline termini. Taken from cysteine to phenylalanine, the CDR3 has 15 residues. CDR3 DNA is the only sequence kept; it has 45 bases, read in frame from the first base. CDR1 and CDR2 were assigned from the germline V gene (reference sequence) as SGHNT and YYREEE. Note on this clone: The clone's antigen remains unknown. No much larger clone is present one base from it, and per-base qualities are unavailable.

Library preparation used the immunoSEQ multiplex PCR assay. TCRdb took over this immuneACCESS table, retaining in-frame rearrangements with V and J assigned. Such tables are incomplete; in checked studies, under half of the missing clones stem from an unresolved V gene, and the remainder is unexplained. The sample data list some 13,000 clones, and around 79% of these were observed just once. The ten largest clones capture about 8% of the sample. The rearrangement combines TRBV5-4 with TRBJ1-1; TRBD1 might be the D gene, on 6 matching bases. This receptor was identified in a male donor with melanoma. Sequencing was done on a sample of formalin-fixed, paraffin-embedded tissue. CDR3 reads: CASSTGQLMNTEAFF. Here is the DNA: TGTGCCAGCAGCACAGGACAGTTAATGAACACTGAAGCTTTCTTT.